Detailed here is one T cell receptor (beta chain). The clone's antigen remains unknown. Per-nucleotide qualities are absent, and no much larger clonotype sits a single base away. Libraries were made using the immunoSEQ multiplex PCR assay. This is the immuneACCESS table as TCRdb keeps it, with only in-frame sequences that have V and J called. A part of the clones is gone; compared with another copy, unresolved V genes explain less than half, and the rest is unexplained. The sample table holds about 85,000 clones, of which about 89% were seen once. Less than 8.5% of the sample is taken by the ten largest. V has 5 bases trimmed and J has 3 bases trimmed; junction bases matching no gene number 7. CDR1 and CDR2 (MNHNY, SVGAGI) derive from the germline V gene (reference sequence). There are 15 amino acids in the CDR3, from cysteine to phenylalanine inclusive. Only CDR3 DNA remains: 45 bases, in frame from the first base.

The data stem from a study of control samples from healthy donors and cancer patients (dated by TCRdb to 2020 to 2022). The sequenced sample was blood. The chain links TRBV6-6 with TRBJ1-1, with 9 middle bases fitting TRBD1. The clonotype originates from a woman aged 60 to 75 in good health. The nucleotides read TGTGCCAGCAGTGCGACAGGGGGTCGGGACACTGAAGCTTTCTTT. It codes for CASSATGGRDTEAFF.